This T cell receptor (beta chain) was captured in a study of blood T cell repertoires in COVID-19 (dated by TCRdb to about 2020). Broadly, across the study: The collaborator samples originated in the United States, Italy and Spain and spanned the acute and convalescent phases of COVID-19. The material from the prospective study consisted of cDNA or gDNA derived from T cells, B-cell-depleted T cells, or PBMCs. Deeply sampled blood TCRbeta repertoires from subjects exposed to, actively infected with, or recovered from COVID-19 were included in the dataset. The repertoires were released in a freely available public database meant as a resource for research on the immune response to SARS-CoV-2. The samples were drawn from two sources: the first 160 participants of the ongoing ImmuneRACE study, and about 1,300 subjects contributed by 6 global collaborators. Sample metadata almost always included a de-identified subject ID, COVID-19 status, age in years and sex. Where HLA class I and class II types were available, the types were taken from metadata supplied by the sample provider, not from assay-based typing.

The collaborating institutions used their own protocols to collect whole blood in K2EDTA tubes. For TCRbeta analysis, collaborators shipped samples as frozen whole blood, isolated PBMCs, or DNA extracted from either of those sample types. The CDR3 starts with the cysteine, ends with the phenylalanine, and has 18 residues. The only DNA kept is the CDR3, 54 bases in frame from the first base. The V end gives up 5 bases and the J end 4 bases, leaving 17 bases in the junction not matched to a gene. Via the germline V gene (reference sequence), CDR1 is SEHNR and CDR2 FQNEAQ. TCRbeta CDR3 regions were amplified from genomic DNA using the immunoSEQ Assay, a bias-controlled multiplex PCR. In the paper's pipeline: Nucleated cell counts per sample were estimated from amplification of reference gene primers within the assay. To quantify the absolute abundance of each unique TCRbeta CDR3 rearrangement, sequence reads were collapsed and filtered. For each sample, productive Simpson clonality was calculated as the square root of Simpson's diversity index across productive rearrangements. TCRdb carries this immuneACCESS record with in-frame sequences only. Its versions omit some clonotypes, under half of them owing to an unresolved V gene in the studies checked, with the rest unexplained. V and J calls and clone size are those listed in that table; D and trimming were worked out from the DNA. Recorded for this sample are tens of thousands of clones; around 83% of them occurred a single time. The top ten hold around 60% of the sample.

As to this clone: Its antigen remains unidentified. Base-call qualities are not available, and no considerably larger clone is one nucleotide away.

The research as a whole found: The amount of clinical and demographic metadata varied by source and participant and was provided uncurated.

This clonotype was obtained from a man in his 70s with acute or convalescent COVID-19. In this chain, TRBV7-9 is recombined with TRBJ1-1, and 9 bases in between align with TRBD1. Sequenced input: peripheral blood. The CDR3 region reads CASSNNDRGKTWITEAFF. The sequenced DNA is TGTGCCAGCAGCAATAATGACAGGGGGAAGACGTGGATCACTGAAGCTTTCTTT.